Presented here are 7 T cell receptor beta chains from one specimen sequenced in a study of molecular identifiers for immune sequencing clone quantification. From the PCR reads, TCRdb called clonotypes with MiXCR, one entry per CDR3 protein. The sample contains fewer than 350,000 distinct CDR3 sequences, around 21% of which appear only once. The sequencing sample was made of naive CD8+ T cells from blood, with Jurkat cell RNA spiked in. Stated subset: FACS-sorted CD8+CD4-CCR7+CD45RA+ naive T cells. The receptor set was obtained from a human donor in good health. Some libraries in this study had Jurkat cell RNA spiked in.

In regard to this clonotype: A much larger clone differs from this one at a single base, so this may be a read error. V is TRBV27 and J is TRBJ2-5; no definite D call. Germline V gene lookup returns CDR1 MNHEY and CDR2 SMNVEV (reference sequence). The CDR3 sequence is 13 residues long. The CDR3 DNA sequence: TGTGCCAGCAGTTTATTCGTTCAAGGGACCCAGTACTTC. Residues: CASSLFVQGTQYF.

The sample holds many counts of this clonotype. The chain joins TRBV4-3 to TRBJ2-6; D gene uncertain. The germline V gene has CDR1 LGHNA and CDR2 YSLEER. There are 15 residues in the CDR3. V was cut by 4 bases and J by 3 bases, with 10 bases left in between. The chain's CDR3 is CASSPAHYGANVLTF. As DNA, the CDR3 is TGCGCCAGCAGCCCGGCACATTATGGGGCCAACGTCCTGACTTTC.

The table lists this clonotype with many counts. The chain has TRBV6-6 and TRBJ1-3, with D uncertain. CDR3 size: 12 residues. V was trimmed by 7 bases and J by 0 bases, leaving 4 bases between them. From germline, CDR1 is MNHNY and CDR2 SVGAGI (reference sequence). The CDR3 protein is CASTSSGNTIYF. CDR3 nucleotides: TGTGCCAGCACCAGCTCTGGAAACACCATATATTTT.

Notes on this clonotype: With a much larger clone just one base away, this may be a read error. The rearrangement joins TRBV7-9 to TRBJ2-7; D perhaps matches TRBD2 (6 bases). The germline V gene encodes CDR1 SEHNR and CDR2 FQNEAQ (reference sequence). Trimming shortened V by 5 bases and J by 3 bases, and 11 bases separated the two germline ends. The CDR3 runs to 13 residues. Here the CDR3 reads CASSAWGDYEQYF. CDR3 nucleotides: TGTGCCAGCAGCGCATGGGGGGACTACGAGCAGTACTTC.

This clonotype has ten or more counts. The chain uses TRBV6-5 and TRBJ1-2; D not resolved. CDR1 is MNHEY and CDR2 is SVGAGI in the germline V gene. The V and J ends lost 0 bases and 6 bases respectively, with 8 bases between them. The CDR3 contains 13 residues. The DNA for the CDR3 is TGTGCCAGCAGTTACTCGCTGGGGAATGGCTACACCTTC. It yields the protein CASSYSLGNGYTF.

This clonotype has ten or more counts. The chain recombines TRBV20-1 with TRBJ1-5; TRBD1 is a possible D gene (6 bases). Trimming pared 6 bases from V and 2 bases from J, leaving 14 bases between. The CDR3 contains 14 residues. From germline, CDR1 is DFQATT and CDR2 SNEGSKA (reference sequence). The CDR3, as DNA: TGCAGTGCCTCAGGGCCAGGGGGCAATCAGCCCCAGCATTTT. This translates into CSASGPGGNQPQHF.

About this clonotype itself: A much larger clone lies a single base off, so this may be a read error. The conserved phenylalanine or tryptophan normally closing the CDR3 is absent here, so this likely arose from a read error. The CDR3 reads CASSRGRSSYNEQFL. CDR3 sequence (DNA): TGTGCCAGCAGTCGAGGGAGGAGCTCCTACAATGAGCAGTTCCTC. The chain is built from TRBV6-5 and TRBJ2-1; tentative D call: TRBD2 (6 bases). Germline loops: CDR1 MNHEY, CDR2 SVGAGI. Trimming removed 5 bases from V and 0 bases from J, with 11 bases in between. The length of the CDR3 is 15 residues.